This TCR beta chain was identified during a study of OX40 agonist ivuxolimab in advanced cancers. Study background: Partial responses were achieved by three patients: one hepatocellular carcinoma, two cutaneous melanoma. Study observations and caveats: Clones of CD4+ and CD8+ blood T cells grew by week 6 at doses of 0.1 to 3.0 mg/kg. The average count of expanded clones was higher among CD8+ T cells than among CD4+.

The repertoire was sequenced with immunoSEQ multiplex PCR; TCRdb's copy has only in-frame clones and lacks some. The table lists 34,000 or so clones, roughly 81% of them singletons, with around a fifth in the top ten. Germline V CDR1 and CDR2: GTSNPN, SVGIG (reference sequence). Trimming stripped 5 bases from V and 4 bases from J, with 11 bases between. This CDR3 region has 12 residues. With regard to this clone: Its antigen is undetermined.

The source of this sequence is an adult with an advanced solid tumor such as melanoma, head and neck, liver or kidney cancer. The rearrangement joins TRBV30 to TRBJ1-2; weak D call: TRBD1 (5 bases). Sample: CD4+ or CD8+ T cells sorted from blood, taken in a trial of the OX40 agonist ivuxolimab. The CDR3 reads CAWEGRGYGYTF. Written as DNA, the CDR3 is TGTGCCTGGGAGGGGCGCGGCTATGGCTACACCTTC.